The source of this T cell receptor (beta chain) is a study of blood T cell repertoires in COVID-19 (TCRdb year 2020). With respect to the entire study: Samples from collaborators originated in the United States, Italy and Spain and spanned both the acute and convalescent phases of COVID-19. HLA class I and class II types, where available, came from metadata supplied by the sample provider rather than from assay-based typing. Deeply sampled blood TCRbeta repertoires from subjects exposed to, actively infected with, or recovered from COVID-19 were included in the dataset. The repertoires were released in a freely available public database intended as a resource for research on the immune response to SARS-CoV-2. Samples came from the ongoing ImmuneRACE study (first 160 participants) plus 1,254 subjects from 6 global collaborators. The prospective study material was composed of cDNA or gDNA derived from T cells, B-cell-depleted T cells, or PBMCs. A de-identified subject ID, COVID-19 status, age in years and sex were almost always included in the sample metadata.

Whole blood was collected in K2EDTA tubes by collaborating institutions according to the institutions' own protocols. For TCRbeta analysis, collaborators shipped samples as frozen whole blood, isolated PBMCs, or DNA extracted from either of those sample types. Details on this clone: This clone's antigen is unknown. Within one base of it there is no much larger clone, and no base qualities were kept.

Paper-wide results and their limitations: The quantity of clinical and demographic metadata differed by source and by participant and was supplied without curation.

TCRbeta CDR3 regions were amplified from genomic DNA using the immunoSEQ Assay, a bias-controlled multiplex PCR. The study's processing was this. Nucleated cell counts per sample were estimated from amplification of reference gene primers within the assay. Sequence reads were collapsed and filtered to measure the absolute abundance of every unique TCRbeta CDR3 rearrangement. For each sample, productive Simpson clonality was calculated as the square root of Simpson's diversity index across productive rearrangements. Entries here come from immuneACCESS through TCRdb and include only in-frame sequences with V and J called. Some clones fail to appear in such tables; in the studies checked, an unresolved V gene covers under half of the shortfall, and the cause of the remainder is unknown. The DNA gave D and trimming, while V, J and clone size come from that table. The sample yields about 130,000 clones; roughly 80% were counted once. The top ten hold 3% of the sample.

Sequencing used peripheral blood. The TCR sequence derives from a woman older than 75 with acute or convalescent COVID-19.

The DNA sequence is as follows: TGTGCCAGCAGTGACAGGGGACAGAAACTCCGTCAAGAAGAGACCCAGTACTTC. This encodes CASSDRGQKLRQEETQYF. This receptor chain uses TRBV6-1 and TRBJ2-5, and 7 bases in between align with TRBD1. Its CDR3 holds 18 amino acids, cysteine through phenylalanine. Kept here is only the CDR3 DNA, which spans 54 bases and is read in frame from base 1. The junction shows trimming of 3 bases on V and 3 bases on J, and the gene matches do not reach 16 bases of it. CDR1 and CDR2 are read off the germline V gene as MNHNS and SASEGT.